This entry features one TCR beta chain sequence. The data belong to a study of blood T cell repertoires in COVID-19. The wider study: Researchers got acute and convalescent COVID-19 samples from the United States, Italy and Spain. PBMCs, B-cell-depleted T cells, or T cells were the source of the cDNA or gDNA that made up the material.

Sequencing was performed with immunoSEQ multiplex PCR; in TCRdb, only in-frame clones are kept and a portion is missing. The sample has 100,000 or so clones, under 90% seen once. This clonotype was sampled from a human donor in a cohort sampled during active COVID-19. Sequencing was done on a sample of peripheral blood.

The DNA for the CDR3 is TGTGCCAGTAGTCCCCAATGGCGGGAAGGGTCCTACGAGCAGTACTTC. Protein sequence: CASSPQWREGSYEQYF. This sequence joins TRBV19 and TRBJ2-7; D is possibly TRBD2 (6 bases). Per germline, CDR1 LNHDA and CDR2 SQIVND (reference sequence). This CDR3 is 16 amino acids long. V was clipped by 5 bases and J by 1 base, with 18 bases between them.